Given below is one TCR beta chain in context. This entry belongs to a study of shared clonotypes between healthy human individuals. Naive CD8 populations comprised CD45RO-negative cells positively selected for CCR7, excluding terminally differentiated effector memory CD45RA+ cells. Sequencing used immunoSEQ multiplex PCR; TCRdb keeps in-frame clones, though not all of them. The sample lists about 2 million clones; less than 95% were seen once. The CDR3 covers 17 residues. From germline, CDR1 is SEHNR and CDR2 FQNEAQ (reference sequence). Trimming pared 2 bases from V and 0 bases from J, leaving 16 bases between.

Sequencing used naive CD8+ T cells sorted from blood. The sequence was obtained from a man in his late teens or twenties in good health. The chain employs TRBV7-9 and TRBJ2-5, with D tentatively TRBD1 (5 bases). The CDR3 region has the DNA TGTGCCAGCAGCTTATTCTCTGGGGCTCCTTACCAAGAGACCCAGTACTTC. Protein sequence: CASSLFSGAPYQETQYF.